Following are 19 T cell receptor beta chains from one sample sequenced in a study of human T cells and chemical hapten exposure. TCRdb reanalysed the RACE reads using MiXCR and keeps one entry per CDR3 protein. The table includes some 27,000 distinct CDR3 sequences, 8% to 10% detected once. Time point denoted: patch test 2, 6 weeks after DPC sensitization. The sample's treatment: therapeutic diphenylcyclopropenone sensitization with weekly scalp DPC. Material: whole blood, obtained in connection with sensitization to the hapten diphenylcyclopropenone (DPC). These receptors originate from a man younger than 45 with alopecia areata. Some clones in this sample may be carry-over from other donors' samples.

This sequence joins TRBV20-1 and TRBJ1-5; D call uncertain. The CDR3 is 14 amino acids. The V end was cut by 0 bases, the J end by 6 bases, with 12 bases between. Germline V CDR1 and CDR2: DFQATT, SNEGSKA (reference sequence). The CDR3, as DNA: TGCAGTGCTAGAGATTCCCTGGCGGGTCAGCCCCAGCATTTT. Translation: CSARDSLAGQPQHF.

This clonotype appeared a few times. This chain links TRBV6-2 or TRBV6-3 with TRBJ2-2; TRBD1 is a possible D gene (7 bases). Trimming removed 0 bases from V and 4 bases from J, with 15 bases in between. Germline loops: CDR1 MNHEY, CDR2 SVGEGT. The CDR3 is 17 residues long. CDR3 nucleotides: TGTGCCAGCAGTTACTCGGAGGGGGCGAGGCTCACCGGGGAGCTGTTTTTT. Its translation: CASSYSEGARLTGELFF.

The chain joins TRBV11-2 to TRBJ1-1; tentative D call: TRBD1 (5 bases). CDR1 and CDR2 from the germline V gene are SGHAT and FQNNGV. V was shortened by 3 bases and J by 14 bases, with 22 bases between the two germline ends. The CDR3 sequence is 14 residues long. The CDR3 DNA sequence: TGTGCCAGCAGCTTGCTGACAGCTCCGAACAGTGGCTTCTTT. Protein sequence: CASSLLTAPNSGFF.

The chain employs TRBV29-1 and TRBJ2-5; 10 bases are shared with TRBD2. Germline CDR1 is SQVTM and CDR2 is ANQGSEA. V trimming: 4 bases; J trimming: 2 bases; junction bases outside the gene matches: 16. The CDR3 runs to 18 residues. In DNA form, the CDR3 reads TGCAGCGTTGTTGGGCTAGCGGGAGACGAAGGGCCACAAGAGACCCAGTACTTC. It encodes CSVVGLAGDEGPQETQYF.

There are many counts of this clonotype. The chain is built from TRBV6-2 or TRBV6-3 and TRBJ2-5, with 8 nucleotides matching TRBD1. The CDR3 is 16 amino acids. The germline gives CDR1 MNHEY, CDR2 SVGEGT. V was clipped by 2 bases and J by 1 base; unmatched bases: 6. CDR3 bases: TGTGCCAGCAGTTACCCGGACAGGGCTCCCCAAGAGACCCAGTACTTC. Residues: CASSYPDRAPQETQYF.

V gene TRBV7-8 combines with J gene TRBJ2-1; 10 bases map to TRBD2. CDR1 and CDR2 (germline): SGHVS, FQNEAQ. V was clipped by 4 bases and J by 10 bases; unmatched bases: 10. The CDR3 contains 15 residues. The CDR3, as DNA: TGTGCCAGCAGCTCTACCAGCGGGAGGGAGAGGGAGCAGTTCTTC. Protein sequence: CASSSTSGREREQFF.

This clonotype was counted only a few times. The gene calls are TRBV10-1 and TRBJ2-1, with TRBD2 as a possible D gene (6 bases). The CDR3 spans 16 residues. V dropped 5 bases and J dropped 2 bases, with 16 bases sitting between them. Germline assignment: CDR1 WNHNN and CDR2 SYGVQD (reference sequence). CDR3 in amino acids: CASSRVMAGTYNEQFF. In nucleotides, the CDR3 is TGCGCCAGCAGTCGGGTGATGGCGGGGACCTACAATGAGCAGTTCTTC.

This clonotype has just a few counts. The V call is TRBV11-2, the J call TRBJ2-5; perhaps TRBD2 as D (7 bases). The ends were cut back, 5 bases at V and 3 bases at J, with 16 bases in the middle. Germline assignment: CDR1 SGHAT and CDR2 FQNNGV. The length of the CDR3 is 15 residues. This CDR3 reads CASSTRGLAEETQYF. In DNA form, the CDR3 reads TGTGCCAGCAGCACCCGGGGGCTAGCGGAAGAGACCCAGTACTTC.

Details on this clonotype: Since a much larger clone is just one base distant, this may be a read error. This chain connects TRBV12-3 or TRBV12-4 to TRBJ1-1, with no clear D. V dropped 3 bases and J dropped 4 bases, with 9 bases sitting between them. This CDR3 is 13 amino acids long. The CDR3 DNA reads as TGTGCCAGCAGTTTCACAGAGACCACTGAAGCTTTCTTT. It encodes CASSFTETTEAFF.

This clonotype was seen repeatedly, ten times or more. V gene TRBV27 combines with J gene TRBJ2-4, with 7 bases fitting TRBD1. CDR3 length: 15 residues. Germline CDR1 is MNHEY and CDR2 is SMNVEV (reference sequence). The ends lost 4 bases at V and 4 bases at J; junction bases unmatched: 7. CDR3 region: CASSSPTGPKNIQYF. CDR3 nucleotide sequence: TGTGCCAGCAGTTCCCCGACAGGGCCTAAAAACATTCAGTACTTC.

This clonotype was recorded at least ten times. This sequence joins TRBV7-2 and TRBJ2-1, with D possibly matching TRBD2 (5 bases). Trimming took 1 base from V and 8 from J, leaving 18 bases between them. Germline CDR1 SGHTA, CDR2 FQGNSA. The CDR3 contains 16 residues. Written as DNA, the CDR3 is TGTGCCAGCAGCTTAGAGCCTAGCCCGTCTTACTATGAGCAGTTCTTC. This encodes CASSLEPSPSYYEQFF.

This clonotype was counted only a few times. V gene TRBV6-6 combines with J gene TRBJ1-2; TRBD1 matches at 9 bases. Germline lookup yields CDR1 MNHNY and CDR2 SVGAGI (reference sequence). V shed 10 bases and J 2 bases; nucleotides not matched to a gene: 5. This CDR3 region has 13 residues. CDR3: CATSQGANYGYTF. In DNA form, the CDR3 reads TGTGCCACTTCACAGGGGGCGAACTATGGCTACACCTTC.

This clonotype was detected a few times. The chain couples TRBV3-1 to TRBJ2-2; tentative D call: TRBD2 (6 bases). The CDR3 spans 15 residues. CDR1 LGHDT and CDR2 YNNKEL come from the germline V gene (reference sequence). Trimming left V 1 base short and J 6 bases short, with 12 bases between. CDR3 DNA: TGTGCCAGCAGCCAAGGACTAGGAGAGGCCGGGGAGCTGTTTTTT. It is translated as CASSQGLGEAGELFF.

This clonotype was seen repeatedly, ten times or more. The chain combines TRBV12-3 or TRBV12-4 with TRBJ1-6; possible D gene TRBD1, 5 bases. The CDR3 extends over 16 amino acids. V was trimmed by 6 bases and J by 0 bases, leaving 12 bases between them. CDR3 sequence reads: CASSSRGSSYNSPLHF. Written as DNA, the CDR3 is TGTGCCAGCAGCTCCCGGGGGAGCTCCTATAATTCACCCCTCCACTTT.

This clonotype was counted only a few times. The chain is built from TRBV2 and TRBJ2-7; D gene unclear. This CDR3 region has 12 residues. The germline V gene encodes CDR1 SNHLY and CDR2 FYNNEI. V lost 3 bases and J lost 2, with 5 bases in between. The CDR3 DNA is TGTGCCAGCAGTGAGAGGACCTACGAGCAGTACTTC. It encodes CASSERTYEQYF. Filled out from reference TRBV2 and TRBJ2-7, the complete variable domain reads EPEVTQTPSHQVTQMGQEVILRCVPISNHLYFYWYRQILGQKVEFLVSFYNNEISEKSEIFDDQFSVERPDGSNFTLKIRSTKLEDSAMYFCASSERTYEQYFGPGTRLTVT.

The table lists this clonotype with many counts. V gene TRBV29-1 combines with J gene TRBJ1-2, with D possibly TRBD1 on 5 matching bases. The CDR3 has 11 residues. V was trimmed by 3 bases and J by 7 bases, leaving 9 bases between them. CDR1 and CDR2 (germline): SQVTM, ANQGSEA. The CDR3 region has the DNA TGCAGCGTTGACAGGGAAAGTGGCTACACCTTC. It is translated as CSVDRESGYTF.

This clonotype was seen repeatedly, ten times or more. This chain joins TRBV3-1 and TRBJ2-1, with TRBD2 matching 15 bases. Germline V CDR1 and CDR2: LGHDT, YNNKEL (reference sequence). The CDR3 contains 15 residues. The V segment lost 4 bases and the J segment 12 bases; nucleotides outside the gene matches: 7. The CDR3: CASSLGLAGGKAQFF. The CDR3, as DNA: TGTGCCAGCAGCCTCGGACTAGCGGGAGGGAAGGCGCAGTTCTTC.

This clonotype was seen repeatedly, ten times or more. This chain joins TRBV29-1 and TRBJ2-3; D possibly corresponds to TRBD1 (6 bases). The germline gives CDR1 SQVTM, CDR2 ANQGSEA. The V end lost 2 bases, the J end lost 2 bases, and 11 bases lay between the germline ends. The CDR3 sequence is 14 residues long. This chain's CDR3 is CSVETGHLTDTQYF. CDR3 coding DNA: TGCAGCGTTGAAACGGGACACCTCACAGATACGCAGTATTTT.

This clonotype was seen many times. The chain employs TRBV6-1 and TRBJ1-1, with D perhaps TRBD1 (6 bases). Germline-derived CDR1 and CDR2 are MNHNS and SASEGT. Trimming pared 9 bases from V and 0 bases from J, leaving 26 bases between. CDR3 length: 18 residues. CDR3 DNA: TGTGCCAGTCCGGGGTTGGGAATGACAGGTCGTATGAACACTGAAGCTTTCTTT. It specifies CASPGLGMTGRMNTEAFF.